This passage covers 5 T cell receptor beta chains from one sample sequenced in a study of vaccination and CD4 T cells after COVID-19. The Oncomine TCR Beta short-read assay was applied to DNA of cultured CD4+ T cells. From the PCR reads, TCRdb called clonotypes with MiXCR, one entry per CDR3 protein. The sample carries 18,000 or so distinct CDR3 sequences, over 40% recorded once. As to treatment: roughly 11-day PBMC culture with coronavirus spike peptide pools or control peptides (ViraFEST assay). These TCRs' antigens remain unknown. Sequenced material: CD4+ T cells from blood, cultured in vitro. The receptors originated from a human donor who had recovered from COVID-19.

The chain joins TRBV19 to TRBJ1-4, with D perhaps matching TRBD1 (5 bases). CDR3 length equals 14 residues. Germline V CDR1 and CDR2: LNHDA, SQIVND (reference sequence). V was cut by 4 bases and J by 7 bases, with 13 bases left in between. DNA of the CDR3: TGTGCCAGTAGTAACGGACAAATGGGTGAAAAACTGTTTTTT. It translates to CASSNGQMGEKLFF.

The CDR3 nucleotides read TGTGCCAGCAGCTTAGTCGGTCTCAGACAGGGTAGTAGGACCCAGTACTTC. It translates to CASSLVGLRQGSRTQYF. The J gene is TRBJ2-5, the V gene TRBV11-3; 7 bases are shared with TRBD1. This CDR3 contains 17 residues. The J segment lost 7 bases and the V segment lost 1 base, leaving 15 bases of the junction unmatched. Germline V gene lookup returns CDR1 SGHNT and CDR2 YENEEA. Complete variable domain (other parts from reference TRBV11-3 and TRBJ2-5): EAGVVQSPRYKIIEKKQPVAFWCNPISGHNTLYWYLQNLGQGPELLIRYENEEAVDDSQLPKDRFSAERLKGVDSTLKIQPAELGDSAVYLCASSLVGLRQGSRTQYFGPGTRLLVL.

The chain has TRBV10-1 and TRBJ2-1; possibly TRBD2 for D (5 bases). This CDR3 is built from 12 residues. V lost 6 bases and J lost 3, with 6 bases in between. CDR1 and CDR2 (germline): WNHNN, SYGVQD (reference sequence). CDR3 DNA sequence: TGCGCCAGCAGCCGGGACTACAATGAGCAGTTCTTC. Its translation is CASSRDYNEQFF.

DNA of the CDR3: TGTGCCAGCAGTGAGCGGGGTCCGGGCACCGGGGAGCTGTTTTTT. It encodes CASSERGPGTGELFF. This sequence joins TRBV6-1 and TRBJ2-2, with D perhaps matching TRBD2 (6 bases). This CDR3 spans 15 amino acids. With 3 bases removed from V and 4 bases from J, the gap between germline ends came to 12 bases. Per germline, CDR1 MNHNS and CDR2 SASEGT.

The rearrangement uses TRBV12-3 or TRBV12-4 and TRBJ2-7; D uncertain. The CDR3 runs 11 residues. The V end lost 3 bases, the J end lost 4 bases, and 4 bases lay between the germline ends. In DNA, the CDR3 is TGTGCCAGCAGTTTTGATTACGAGCAGTACTTC. Its translation: CASSFDYEQYF.